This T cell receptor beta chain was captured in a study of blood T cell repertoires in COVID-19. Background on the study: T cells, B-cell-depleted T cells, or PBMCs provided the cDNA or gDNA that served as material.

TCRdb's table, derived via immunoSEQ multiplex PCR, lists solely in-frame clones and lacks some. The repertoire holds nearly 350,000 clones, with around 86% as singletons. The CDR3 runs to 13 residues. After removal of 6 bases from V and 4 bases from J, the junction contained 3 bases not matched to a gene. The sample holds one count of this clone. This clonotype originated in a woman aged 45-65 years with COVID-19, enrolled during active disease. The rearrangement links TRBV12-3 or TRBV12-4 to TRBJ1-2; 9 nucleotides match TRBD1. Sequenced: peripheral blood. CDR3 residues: CASSRTGAYGYTF. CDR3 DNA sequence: TGTGCCAGCAGCCGGACAGGGGCCTATGGCTACACCTTC.